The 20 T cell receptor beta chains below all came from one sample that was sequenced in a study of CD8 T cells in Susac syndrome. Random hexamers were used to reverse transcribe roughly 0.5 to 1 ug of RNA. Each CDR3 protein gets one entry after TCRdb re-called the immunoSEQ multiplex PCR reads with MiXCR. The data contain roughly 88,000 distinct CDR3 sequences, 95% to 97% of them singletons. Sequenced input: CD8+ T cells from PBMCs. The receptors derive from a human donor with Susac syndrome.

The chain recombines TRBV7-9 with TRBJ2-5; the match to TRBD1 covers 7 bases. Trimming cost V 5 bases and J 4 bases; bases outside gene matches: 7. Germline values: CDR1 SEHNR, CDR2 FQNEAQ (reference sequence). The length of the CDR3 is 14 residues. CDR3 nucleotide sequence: TGTGCCAGCAGCATAAGACAGGGCGGAGAGACCCAGTACTTC. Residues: CASSIRQGGETQYF.

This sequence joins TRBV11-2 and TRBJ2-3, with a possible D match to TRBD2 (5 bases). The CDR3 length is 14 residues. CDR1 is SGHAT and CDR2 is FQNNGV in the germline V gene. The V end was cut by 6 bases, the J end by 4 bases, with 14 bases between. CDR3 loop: CASRGGLESDTQYF. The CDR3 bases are TGTGCCAGCAGAGGCGGGCTAGAGTCAGATACGCAGTATTTT.

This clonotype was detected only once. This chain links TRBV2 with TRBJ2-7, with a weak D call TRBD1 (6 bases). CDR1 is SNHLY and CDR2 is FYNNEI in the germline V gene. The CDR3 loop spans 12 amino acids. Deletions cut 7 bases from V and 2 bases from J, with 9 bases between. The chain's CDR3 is CASKQGPYEQYF. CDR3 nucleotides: TGTGCCAGCAAGCAGGGGCCCTACGAGCAGTACTTC.

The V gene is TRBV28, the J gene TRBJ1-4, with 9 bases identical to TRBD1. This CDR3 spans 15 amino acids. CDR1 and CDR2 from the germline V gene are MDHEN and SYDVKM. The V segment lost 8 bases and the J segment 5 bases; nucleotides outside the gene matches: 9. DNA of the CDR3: TGTGCCAGCTCAGTTTATGGGACAGGGAATGAAAAACTGTTTTTT. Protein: CASSVYGTGNEKLFF.

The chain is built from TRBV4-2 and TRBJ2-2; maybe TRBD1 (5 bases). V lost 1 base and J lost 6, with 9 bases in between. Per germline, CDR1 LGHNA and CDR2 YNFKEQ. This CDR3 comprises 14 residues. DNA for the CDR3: TGTGCCAGCAGCCAAGTGGAAGGGGCCGGGGAGCTGTTTTTT. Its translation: CASSQVEGAGELFF.

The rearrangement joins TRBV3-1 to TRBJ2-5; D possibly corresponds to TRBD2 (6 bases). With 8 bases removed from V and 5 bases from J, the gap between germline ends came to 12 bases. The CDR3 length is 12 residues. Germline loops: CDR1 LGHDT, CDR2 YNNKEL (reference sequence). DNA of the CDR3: TGTGCCAGCCAAAGCGGGTCGGAGACCCAGTACTTC. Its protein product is CASQSGSETQYF.

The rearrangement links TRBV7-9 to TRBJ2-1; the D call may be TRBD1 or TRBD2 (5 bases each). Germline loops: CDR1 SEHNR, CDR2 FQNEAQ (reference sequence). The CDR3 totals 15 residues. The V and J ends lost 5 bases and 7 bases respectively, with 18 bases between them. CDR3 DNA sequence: TGTGCCAGCAGCCAGGGACGTGGTGGGGTGAATGAGCAGTTCTTC. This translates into CASSQGRGGVNEQFF.

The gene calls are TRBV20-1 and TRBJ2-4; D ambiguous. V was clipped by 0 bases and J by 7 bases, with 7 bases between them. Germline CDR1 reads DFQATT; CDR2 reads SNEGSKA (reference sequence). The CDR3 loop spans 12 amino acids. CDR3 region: CSAREDLNIQYF. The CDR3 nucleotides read TGCAGTGCTAGAGAGGATTTGAACATTCAGTACTTC.

CDR3 protein: CASSSTGTSGPEQYF. In DNA, the CDR3 is TGCGCCAGCAGCTCGACCGGGACTAGCGGGCCCGAGCAGTACTTC. This chain connects TRBV5-1 to TRBJ2-7; 12 bases align to TRBD2. The CDR3 has 15 amino acids. The ends lost 3 bases at V and 6 bases at J; junction bases unmatched: 7. Per the germline V gene, CDR1 is SGHRS and CDR2 is YFSETQ. Together with reference TRBV5-1 and TRBJ2-7, the CDR3 gives the full variable domain: KAGVTQTPRYLIKTRGQQVTLSCSPISGHRSVSWYQQTPGQGLQFLFEYFSETQRNKGNFPGRFSGRQFSNSRSEMNVSTLELGDSALYLCASSSTGTSGPEQYFGPGTRLTVT.

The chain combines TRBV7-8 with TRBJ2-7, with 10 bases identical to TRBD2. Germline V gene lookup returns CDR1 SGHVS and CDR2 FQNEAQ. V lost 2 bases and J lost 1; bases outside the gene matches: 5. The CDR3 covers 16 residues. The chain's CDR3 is CASSLLGTSVSYEQYF. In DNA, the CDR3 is TGTGCCAGCAGCTTATTGGGGACTAGCGTGTCCTACGAGCAGTACTTC.

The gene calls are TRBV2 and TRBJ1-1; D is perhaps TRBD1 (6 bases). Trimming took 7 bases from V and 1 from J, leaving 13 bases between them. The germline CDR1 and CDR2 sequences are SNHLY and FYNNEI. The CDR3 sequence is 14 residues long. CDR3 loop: CASTAGGPNTEAFF. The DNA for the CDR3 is TGTGCCAGCACCGCGGGGGGCCCGAACACTGAAGCTTTCTTT.

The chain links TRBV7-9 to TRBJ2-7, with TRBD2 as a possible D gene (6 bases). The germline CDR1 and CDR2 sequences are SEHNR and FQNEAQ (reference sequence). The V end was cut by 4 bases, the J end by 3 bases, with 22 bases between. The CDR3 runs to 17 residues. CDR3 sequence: CASSSMEEGRSLYEQYF. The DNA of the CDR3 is TGTGCCAGCAGCTCCATGGAGGAGGGGCGATCTCTCTACGAGCAGTACTTC.

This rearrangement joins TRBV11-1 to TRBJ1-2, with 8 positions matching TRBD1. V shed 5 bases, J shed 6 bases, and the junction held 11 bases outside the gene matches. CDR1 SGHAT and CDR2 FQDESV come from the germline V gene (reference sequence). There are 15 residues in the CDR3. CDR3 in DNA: TGTGCCAGCAGCCAGGGGTCCCAGGGGGCGGATGGCTACACCTTC. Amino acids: CASSQGSQGADGYTF.

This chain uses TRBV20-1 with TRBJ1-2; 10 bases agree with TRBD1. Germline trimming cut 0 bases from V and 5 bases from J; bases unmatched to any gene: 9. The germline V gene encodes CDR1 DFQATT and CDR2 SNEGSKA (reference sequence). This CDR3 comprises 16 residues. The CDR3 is CSARDHRTGGRYGYTF. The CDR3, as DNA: TGCAGTGCTAGAGATCATCGGACAGGGGGACGTTATGGCTACACCTTC.

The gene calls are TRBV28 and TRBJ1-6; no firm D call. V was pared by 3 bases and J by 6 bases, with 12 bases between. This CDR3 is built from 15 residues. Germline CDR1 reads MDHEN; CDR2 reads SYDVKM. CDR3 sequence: CASSLEVSSNSPLHF. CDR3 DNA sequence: TGTGCCAGCAGTTTGGAGGTTTCTTCTAATTCACCCCTCCACTTT.

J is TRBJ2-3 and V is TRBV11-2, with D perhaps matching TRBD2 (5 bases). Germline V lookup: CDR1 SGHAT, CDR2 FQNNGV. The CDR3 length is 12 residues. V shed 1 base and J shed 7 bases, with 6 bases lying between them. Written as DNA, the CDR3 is TGTGCCAGCAGCTTAGCCGGGAATACGCAGTATTTT. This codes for CASSLAGNTQYF. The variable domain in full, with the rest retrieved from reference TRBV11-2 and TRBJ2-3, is EAGVAQSPRYKIIEKRQSVAFWCNPISGHATLYWYQQILGQGPKLLIQFQNNGVVDDSQLPKDRFSAERLKGVDSTLKIQPAKLEDSAVYLCASSLAGNTQYFGPGTRLTVL.

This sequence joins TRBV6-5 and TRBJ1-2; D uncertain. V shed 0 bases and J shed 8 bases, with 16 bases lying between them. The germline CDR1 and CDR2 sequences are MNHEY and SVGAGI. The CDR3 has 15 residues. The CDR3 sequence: CASSYSNTGIEGYTF. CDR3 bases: TGTGCCAGCAGTTACTCCAATACGGGGATTGAAGGCTACACCTTC.

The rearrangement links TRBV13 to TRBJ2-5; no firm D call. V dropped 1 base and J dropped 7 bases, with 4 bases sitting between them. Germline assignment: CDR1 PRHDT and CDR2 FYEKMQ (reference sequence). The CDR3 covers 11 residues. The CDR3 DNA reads TGTGCCAGCAGCTTAGAGGGGACCCAGTACTTC. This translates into CASSLEGTQYF.

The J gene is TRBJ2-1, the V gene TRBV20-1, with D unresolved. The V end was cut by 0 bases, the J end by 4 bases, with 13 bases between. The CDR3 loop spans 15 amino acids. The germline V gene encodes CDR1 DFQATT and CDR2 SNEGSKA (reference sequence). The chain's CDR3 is CSARDDSEDYNEQFF. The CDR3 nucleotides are TGCAGTGCTAGAGACGACTCAGAAGATTACAATGAGCAGTTCTTC.

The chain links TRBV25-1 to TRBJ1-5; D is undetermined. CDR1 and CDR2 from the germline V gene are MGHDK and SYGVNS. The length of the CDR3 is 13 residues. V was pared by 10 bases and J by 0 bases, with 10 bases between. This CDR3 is CAIPFDSNQPQHF. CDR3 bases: TGTGCCATCCCCTTTGATAGCAATCAGCCCCAGCATTTT.